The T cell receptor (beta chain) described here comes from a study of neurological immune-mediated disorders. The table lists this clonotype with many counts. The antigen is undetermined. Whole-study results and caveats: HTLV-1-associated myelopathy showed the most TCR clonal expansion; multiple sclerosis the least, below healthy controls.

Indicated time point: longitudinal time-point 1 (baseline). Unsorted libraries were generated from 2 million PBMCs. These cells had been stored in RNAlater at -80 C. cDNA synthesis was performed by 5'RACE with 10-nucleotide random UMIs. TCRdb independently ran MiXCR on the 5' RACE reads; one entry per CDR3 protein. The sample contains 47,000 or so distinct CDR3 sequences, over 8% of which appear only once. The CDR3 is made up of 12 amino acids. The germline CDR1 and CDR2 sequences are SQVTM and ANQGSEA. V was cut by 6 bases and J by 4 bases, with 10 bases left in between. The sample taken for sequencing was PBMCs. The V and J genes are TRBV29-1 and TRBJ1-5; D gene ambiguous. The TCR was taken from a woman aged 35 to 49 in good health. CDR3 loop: CSVAEGNQPQHF. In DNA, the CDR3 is TGCAGCGTCGCCGAGGGAAATCAGCCCCAGCATTTT.